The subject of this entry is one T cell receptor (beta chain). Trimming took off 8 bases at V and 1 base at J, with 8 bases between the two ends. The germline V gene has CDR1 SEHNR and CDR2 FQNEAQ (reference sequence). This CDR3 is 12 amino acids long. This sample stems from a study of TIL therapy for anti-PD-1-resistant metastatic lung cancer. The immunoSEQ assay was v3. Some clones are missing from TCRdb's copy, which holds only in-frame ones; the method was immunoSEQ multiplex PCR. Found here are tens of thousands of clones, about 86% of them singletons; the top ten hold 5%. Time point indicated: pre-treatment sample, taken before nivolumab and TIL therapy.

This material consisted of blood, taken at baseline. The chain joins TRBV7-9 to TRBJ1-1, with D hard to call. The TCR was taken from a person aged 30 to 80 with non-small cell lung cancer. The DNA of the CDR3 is TGTGCCAGCGGCCGTAGGAACACTGAAGCTTTCTTT. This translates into CASGRRNTEAFF.